Shown below are 21 T cell receptor beta chains from a single sample sequenced in a study of identical twins. TCRdb fed the 5' RACE reads into MiXCR, producing one record per CDR3 protein. The data hold fewer than 650,000 distinct CDR3 sequences, with about 7.6% observed a single time. These data are also associated with another study on yellow fever vaccine responses in identical twins.

Sequencing was carried out using PBMCs. The receptor source for this set is a woman aged 18-30 years in good health.

Many counts were recorded for this clonotype. The chain employs TRBV2 and TRBJ2-3, with D hard to call. The CDR3 is made up of 14 amino acids. V dropped 6 bases and J dropped 6 bases, with 16 bases sitting between them. CDR1 and CDR2 (germline): SNHLY, FYNNEI. This CDR3 is CASRRVTNRDTQYF. The DNA of the CDR3 is TGTGCCAGCAGGAGAGTCACTAATCGGGATACGCAGTATTTT.

There are many counts of this clonotype. A read error may account for a junction end that differs from germline. The gene calls are TRBV4-1 and TRBJ2-5, with unresolved D. The CDR3 has 12 amino acids. The germline V gene has CDR1 MGHRA and CDR2 YSYEKL. The CDR3 is CASSQGRETQYF. In DNA, the CDR3 is TGTGCCAGCAGCCAAGGTCGGGAGACCCAGTACTTC.

CDR3 region: CASSGRDRRSYEQYF. The CDR3 nucleotides are TGTGCCAGCAGTGGTAGGGACAGGAGGTCGTACGAGCAGTACTTC. V usage is TRBV25-1 and J usage is TRBJ2-7; TRBD1 matches at 8 bases. Trimming removed 4 bases from V and 4 bases from J; junction bases left unmatched: 9. Germline CDR1 is MGHDK and CDR2 is SYGVNS. The CDR3 sequence is 15 residues long.

Of note for this clonotype: With a much larger clone just one base away, this may be a read error. The chain joins TRBV20-1 to TRBJ2-2, with D possibly being TRBD2 (7 bases). Trimming took 5 bases from V and 4 from J, leaving 17 bases between them. Germline-derived CDR1 and CDR2 are DFQATT and SNEGSKA (reference sequence). The CDR3 has 15 amino acids. The CDR3 nucleotides read TGCAGTGCTGCGCCCTCGGGGGGCGTCACCGGGGAGCTGTTTTTT. It is translated as CSAAPSGGVTGELFF.

Ten or more counts support this clonotype. This rearrangement joins TRBV29-1 to TRBJ2-3, with 7 bases identical to TRBD2. V was clipped by 7 bases and J by 1 base; unmatched bases: 8. Germline CDR1 and CDR2: SQVTM and ANQGSEA. The CDR3 extends over 14 amino acids. The CDR3 DNA follows: TGCAGCGGACGGGGCGGGAGCGGCACAGATACGCAGTATTTT. Its protein is CSGRGGSGTDTQYF.

The chain joins TRBV20-1 to TRBJ2-3; a weak D match, TRBD1 (5 bases). The V gene lost 6 bases and the J gene lost 2 bases, with 9 bases spanning the gap. This CDR3 has 12 amino acids. The V gene's germline CDR1 is DFQATT and CDR2 SNEGSKA (reference sequence). Here the CDR3 DNA reads TGCAGTGCGGGGCCGAACACAGATACGCAGTATTTT. This sequence encodes CSAGPNTDTQYF.

V usage is TRBV7-9 and J usage is TRBJ1-2; 11 bases are a match to TRBD1. This CDR3 spans 14 amino acids. J was trimmed by 6 bases and V by 2 bases; bases with no gene match: 2. CDR1 and CDR2 (germline): SEHNR, FQNEAQ (reference sequence). CDR3 region: CASSLRGQGDGYTF. DNA of the CDR3: TGTGCCAGCAGCTTAAGGGGACAGGGGGATGGCTACACCTTC.

This clonotype was recorded at least ten times. This rearrangement joins TRBV12-3 or TRBV12-4 to TRBJ2-1; D is tentatively TRBD1 or TRBD2 (5 bases each). The CDR3 spans 15 residues. V was cut by 3 bases and J by 6 bases, with 15 bases left in between. The CDR3 bases are TGTGCCAGCAGTTTGAGAATCGTCGGGGCCAATGAGCAGTTCTTC. It translates to CASSLRIVGANEQFF.

This clonotype was detected many times. The V call is TRBV7-2, the J call TRBJ2-3; no definite D call. The germline V and J ends were trimmed by 7 bases and 5 bases, with 19 bases remaining between them. Germline CDR1 SGHTA, CDR2 FQGNSA. The CDR3 covers 15 residues. CDR3 nucleotide sequence: TGTGCCAGCACCGCCCAAGTTGGGGTTTTAGATACGCAGTATTTT. It translates to CASTAQVGVLDTQYF.

V and J are TRBV11-1 and TRBJ2-4; D is possibly TRBD2 (5 bases). CDR1 and CDR2 from the germline V gene are SGHAT and FQDESV (reference sequence). The CDR3 consists of 18 residues. V lost 2 bases, J lost 3 bases, and 20 bases lay in between. The CDR3 reads CASSLTLEDFGIKNIQYF. Here the CDR3 DNA reads TGTGCCAGCAGCTTAACGTTGGAGGATTTCGGGATCAAAAACATTCAGTACTTC.

In DNA form, the CDR3 reads TGCGCCAGCAGCCAGACTCCTAGAGAGACCCAGTACTTC. This sequence encodes CASSQTPRETQYF. The chain couples TRBV4-1 to TRBJ2-5; no definite D call. Germline V CDR1 and CDR2: MGHRA, YSYEKL. CDR3 size: 13 residues. Deletions cut 3 bases from V and 4 bases from J, with 9 bases between.

This clonotype was recorded a few times. V is TRBV15 and J is TRBJ1-6; D remains ambiguous. Trimming took off 0 bases at V and 7 bases at J, with 10 bases between the two ends. This CDR3 contains 15 residues. Germline assignment: CDR1 LNHNV and CDR2 YYDKDF (reference sequence). This CDR3 is CATSRDGRGNSPLHF. The CDR3 coding sequence is TGTGCCACCAGCAGAGATGGTCGAGGGAATTCACCCCTCCACTTT.

This clonotype was counted a few times. The chain joins TRBV6-2 or TRBV6-3 to TRBJ2-7; D not certain. CDR3 length: 11 amino acids. V was cut by 2 bases and J by 5 bases, with 4 bases left in between. Per the germline V gene, CDR1 is MNHEY and CDR2 is SVGEGT. The DNA for the CDR3 is TGTGCCAGCAGTTACCCCCACGAGCAGTACTTC. Translating it yields CASSYPHEQYF.

This clonotype was found many times. This chain joins TRBV9 and TRBJ2-7, with D unresolved. This CDR3 has 11 residues. Per germline, CDR1 SGDLS and CDR2 YYNGEE. Trimming stripped 4 bases from V and 5 bases from J, with 7 bases between. CDR3 protein: CASSLDDEQYF. CDR3 nucleotides: TGTGCCAGCAGCCTAGACGACGAGCAGTACTTC. Full variable domain (missing parts from reference TRBV9 and TRBJ2-7): DSGVTQTPKHLITATGQRVTLRCSPRSGDLSVYWYQQSLDQGLQFLIQYYNGEERAKGNILERFSAQQFPDLHSELNLSSLELGDSALYFCASSLDDEQYFGPGTRLTVT.

This clonotype was counted a few times. This sequence joins TRBV7-9 and TRBJ2-2, with 8 nucleotides matching TRBD2. This CDR3 is built from 17 residues. Germline V gene data show CDR1 as SEHNR and CDR2 as FQNEAQ (reference sequence). The V gene end was trimmed by 6 bases and the J gene end by 6 bases; junction bases not matched to a gene: 15. The CDR3 spells CASRRKAGESSAGELFF. DNA of the CDR3: TGTGCCAGCAGACGGAAAGCGGGAGAGAGTAGCGCCGGGGAGCTGTTTTTT.

The table lists this clonotype with a few counts. The genes are TRBV19 and TRBJ1-1, with D possibly being TRBD1 (6 bases). The CDR3 length is 13 residues. Trimming shortened V by 6 bases and J by 10 bases, and 18 bases separated the two germline ends. The germline gives CDR1 LNHDA, CDR2 SQIVND (reference sequence). The CDR3: CASSETGTTRAFF. CDR3 nucleotide sequence: TGTGCCAGTAGCGAAACCGGGACAACGAGAGCTTTCTTT.

This clonotype was detected ten times or more. The V gene is TRBV5-1, the J gene TRBJ2-1, with TRBD1 matching 9 bases. Germline CDR1 and CDR2: SGHRS and YFSETQ. V was pared by 4 bases and J by 3 bases, with 8 bases of the junction left unmatched. The CDR3 totals 16 residues. The CDR3 sequence: CASSPSGTGSYNEQFF. CDR3 in DNA: TGCGCCAGCAGCCCCTCCGGGACAGGGAGCTACAATGAGCAGTTCTTC.

This clonotype was counted a few times. The J gene is TRBJ1-2, the V gene TRBV24-1; D possibly corresponds to TRBD1 (6 bases). V lost 1 base and J 7 bases, leaving 15 bases between the germline ends. The germline V gene encodes CDR1 KGHDR and CDR2 SFDVKD. The CDR3 spans 15 residues. The CDR3 is CATSDFNRDGGGYTF. The CDR3 DNA reads as TGTGCCACCAGTGATTTTAACAGGGATGGTGGTGGCTACACCTTC.

This clonotype was recorded many times. V and J are TRBV12-3 or TRBV12-4 and TRBJ2-3; the D is unclear. Deletions cut 3 bases from V and 1 base from J, with 14 bases between. CDR3 length: 16 residues. CDR3 nucleotides: TGTGCCAGCAGTTTGCCCCCAGGTTGGGGCACAGATACGCAGTATTTT. It is translated as CASSLPPGWGTDTQYF.

V and J are TRBV3-1 and TRBJ1-1; the D gene is possibly TRBD1 (6 bases). Trimming took 1 base from V and 2 from J, leaving 11 bases between them. The germline CDR1 and CDR2 sequences are LGHDT and YNNKEL (reference sequence). The CDR3 extends over 15 amino acids. For the CDR3, the DNA is TGTGCCAGCAGCCAAGCGAGGACAGCTAACACTGAAGCTTTCTTT. Encoded protein: CASSQARTANTEAFF.

This clonotype came up many times. This chain joins TRBV7-8 and TRBJ1-1; D remains ambiguous. Looked up from germline, CDR1 is SGHVS and CDR2 is FQNEAQ. The V end lost 2 bases, the J end lost 0 bases, and 7 bases lay between the germline ends. The CDR3 is 14 residues long. This CDR3 is CASSLMGLNTEAFF. In nucleotides, the CDR3 is TGTGCCAGCAGCTTAATGGGCTTGAACACTGAAGCTTTCTTT.